These 25 T cell receptor beta chains were sequenced from one sample in a study of cytomegalovirus exposure and HLA in healthy donors. PCR employed 60 Vbeta and 13 Jbeta primers. Clones were read by immunoSEQ multiplex PCR, and TCRdb kept only the in-frame ones, dropping some. The table lists 85,000 to 120,000 clones, around 75% of them singletons. The sequenced sample was PBMCs. Every receptor here comes from a male donor in good health and CMV-seropositive.

The V call is TRBV28, the J call TRBJ2-7; D uncertain. Germline V gene lookup returns CDR1 MDHEN and CDR2 SYDVKM. Trimming pared 6 bases from V and 3 bases from J, leaving 9 bases between. CDR3 length equals 12 residues. CDR3 sequence reads: CASSTTSYEQYF. The CDR3 DNA is TGTGCCAGCAGCACCACAAGCTACGAGCAGTACTTC.

The chain carries TRBV27 and TRBJ1-4; 10 bases agree with TRBD1. Trimming took 5 bases from V and 6 from J; bases not matched to a gene: 21. The CDR3 sequence is 20 residues long. The germline CDR1 and CDR2 sequences are MNHEY and SMNVEV (reference sequence). The CDR3 DNA sequence: TGTGCCAGCAGTCCCGTAGCCGGGACAGGGGATACGGAGGCGTATGAAAAACTGTTTTTT. It specifies CASSPVAGTGDTEAYEKLFF. Full variable domain (outside the CDR3, taken from reference TRBV27 and TRBJ1-4): EAQVTQNPRYLITVTGKKLTVTCSQNMNHEYMSWYRQDPGLGLRQIYYSMNVEVTDKGDVPEGYKVSRKEKRNFPLILESPSPNQTSLYFCASSPVAGTGDTEAYEKLFFGSGTQLSVL.

This chain uses TRBV7-2 with TRBJ2-7; D is unresolved. V lost 1 base and J 5 bases, leaving 9 bases between the germline ends. This CDR3 is 13 amino acids long. Germline V lookup: CDR1 SGHTA, CDR2 FQGNSA. CDR3 protein: CASSLESVNEQYF. In DNA, the CDR3 is TGTGCCAGCAGCTTAGAGTCGGTGAACGAGCAGTACTTC.

This clone turned up a few times. The V call is TRBV7-6, the J call TRBJ2-1; TRBD2 matches 9 bases. CDR1 and CDR2 from the germline V gene are SGHVS and FNYEAQ. The CDR3 runs 17 residues. After removal of 1 base from V and 0 bases from J, the junction contained 4 bases not matched to a gene. DNA of the CDR3: TGTGCCAGCAGCTTAGTGCTAGCGGGGAGCTCCTACAATGAGCAGTTCTTC. Its translation: CASSLVLAGSSYNEQFF.

The chain has TRBV4-2 and TRBJ1-5; 10 nucleotides match TRBD1. The CDR3 loop spans 15 amino acids. From germline, CDR1 is LGHNA and CDR2 YNFKEQ. With V trimmed by 0 bases and J by 7 bases, 3 bases remained unmatched. The CDR3 bases are TGTGCCAGCAGCCAAGACAGGACAGGGGGACAGCCCCAGCATTTT. It yields the protein CASSQDRTGGQPQHF.

This clone was observed a single time. The chain is built from TRBV11-1 and TRBJ2-5, with D tentatively TRBD2 (5 bases). V gave up 5 bases and J gave up 1 base, with 14 bases separating them. The CDR3 consists of 15 residues. Germline loops: CDR1 SGHAT, CDR2 FQDESV (reference sequence). CDR3 DNA: TGTGCCAGCAGCAACCATCCGGACTTCCAAGAGACCCAGTACTTC. This translates into CASSNHPDFQETQYF.

The CDR3 reads CASSPSQGSYEQYF. For the CDR3, the DNA is TGTGCCAGCAGCCCTAGTCAGGGTTCCTACGAGCAGTACTTC. The gene calls are TRBV7-9 and TRBJ2-7; possibly TRBD1 for D (5 bases). Germline CDR1 SEHNR, CDR2 FQNEAQ (reference sequence). There are 14 residues in the CDR3. The V end lost 5 bases, the J end lost 1 base, and 12 bases lay between the germline ends.

J is TRBJ2-7 and V is TRBV7-2; no definite D call. Trimming took 1 base from V and 0 from J, leaving 7 bases between them. The CDR3 is made up of 14 amino acids. The germline V gene has CDR1 SGHTA and CDR2 FQGNSA. As DNA, the CDR3 is TGTGCCAGCAGCTTAGGTCCCAGCTCCTACGAGCAGTACTTC. Its protein product is CASSLGPSSYEQYF.

The chain joins TRBV7-9 to TRBJ1-3; D is undetermined. The CDR3 contains 17 residues. The V end lost 4 bases, the J end lost 0 bases, and 16 bases lay between the germline ends. Germline loops: CDR1 SEHNR, CDR2 FQNEAQ (reference sequence). The CDR3 loop is CASSSPLEVYSGNTIYF. The DNA of the CDR3 is TGTGCCAGCAGCTCCCCTTTGGAGGTCTACTCTGGAAACACCATATATTTT.

The chain links TRBV5-1 to TRBJ2-2, with 8 bases identical to TRBD2. J was trimmed by 6 bases and V by 2 bases; bases with no gene match: 6. Germline CDR1 is SGHRS and CDR2 is YFSETQ. This CDR3 is built from 15 residues. CDR3 coding DNA: TGCGCCAGCAGCTTTATTAGCGGGATTGCCGGGGAGCTGTTTTTT. Its protein product is CASSFISGIAGELFF.

The V and J genes are TRBV6-5 and TRBJ2-2; possibly TRBD1 for D (6 bases). The CDR3 is 15 amino acids. V was cut by 2 bases and J by 7 bases, with 14 bases left in between. The germline V gene has CDR1 MNHEY and CDR2 SVGAGI. This CDR3 is CASSYKPRGYGELFF. The CDR3 DNA follows: TGTGCCAGCAGTTACAAACCCAGGGGATACGGGGAGCTGTTTTTT.

This clone was found a few times. The chain has TRBV4-2 and TRBJ2-7; possibly TRBD2 for D (5 bases). This CDR3 is built from 13 residues. From germline, CDR1 is LGHNA and CDR2 YNFKEQ. V lost 5 bases and J lost 7, with 15 bases in between. The CDR3 loop is CASSNSLTGEQYF. The DNA for the CDR3 is TGTGCCAGCAGCAACAGCTTAACGGGGGAGCAGTACTTC.

This sequence joins TRBV7-2 and TRBJ2-1; tentative D call: TRBD1 (8 bases). The CDR3 is 15 residues long. The V and J ends lost 5 bases and 6 bases respectively, with 17 bases between them. Germline V lookup: CDR1 SGHTA, CDR2 FQGNSA. The CDR3 DNA sequence: TGTGCCAGCAGCCACTGGACAGGGAGGGCCAATGAGCAGTTCTTC. Its translation is CASSHWTGRANEQFF.

The chain links TRBV19 to TRBJ1-4; a possible D gene is TRBD1 (6 bases). CDR3 length: 14 amino acids. CDR1 and CDR2 from the germline V gene are LNHDA and SQIVND (reference sequence). The germline V and J ends were trimmed by 8 bases and 2 bases, with 12 bases remaining between them. This CDR3 is CASDQGTTNEKLFF. The CDR3 bases are TGTGCCAGTGACCAGGGGACCACTAATGAAAAACTGTTTTTT.

This clone was detected only a few times. The chain has TRBV7-6 and TRBJ2-3; D is undetermined. Trimming took 0 bases from V and 3 from J, leaving 4 bases between them. Germline V gene lookup returns CDR1 SGHVS and CDR2 FNYEAQ. The CDR3 sequence is 13 residues long. The CDR3 loop reads CASSLAKTDTQYF. The CDR3 DNA sequence: TGTGCCAGCAGCTTAGCTAAAACAGATACGCAGTATTTT.

The J gene is TRBJ2-1, the V gene TRBV28; D perhaps matches TRBD2 (5 bases). This CDR3 contains 15 residues. V lost 1 base and J 6 bases, leaving 13 bases between the germline ends. Germline V gene lookup returns CDR1 MDHEN and CDR2 SYDVKM. This CDR3 is CASSLLRRAPNEQFF. The CDR3 bases are TGTGCCAGCAGTTTATTGCGGCGGGCCCCCAATGAGCAGTTCTTC. Full variable domain (rest looked up from reference TRBV28 and TRBJ2-1): DVKVTQSSRYLVKRTGEKVFLECVQDMDHENMFWYRQDPGLGLRLIYFSYDVKMKEKGDIPEGYSVSREKKERFSLILESASTNQTSMYLCASSLLRRAPNEQFFGPGTRLTVL.

This clone was observed a handful of times. This chain joins TRBV7-2 and TRBJ1-4, with D perhaps matching TRBD1 (5 bases). V was pared by 2 bases and J by 12 bases, with 10 bases between. The CDR3 totals 12 residues. Germline values: CDR1 SGHTA, CDR2 FQGNSA. DNA for the CDR3: TGTGCCAGCAGCTTAACGGGCAGGGAACTGTTTTTT. Residues: CASSLTGRELFF.

Only one count was recorded for this clone. This sequence joins TRBV5-1 and TRBJ2-7; TRBD2 matches at 7 bases. The length of the CDR3 is 12 residues. Per germline, CDR1 SGHRS and CDR2 YFSETQ. Trimming cost V 1 base and J 8 bases; bases outside gene matches: 3. This chain's CDR3 is CASSLQGGQQYF. The CDR3, as DNA: TGCGCCAGCAGCTTGCAGGGAGGGCAGCAGTACTTC.

The chain employs TRBV28 and TRBJ1-2, with D possibly TRBD1 on 6 matching bases. Trimming took 2 bases from V and 8 from J, leaving 15 bases between them. The CDR3 consists of 14 residues. Per germline, CDR1 MDHEN and CDR2 SYDVKM. CDR3 coding DNA: TGTGCCAGCAGTTTAAGTCAGGGGTCGTTAGGCTACACCTTC. It codes for CASSLSQGSLGYTF.

The sample holds one count of this clone. The chain combines TRBV28 with TRBJ2-3, with 11 bases that match TRBD1. Germline V gene data show CDR1 as MDHEN and CDR2 as SYDVKM. The V gene end was trimmed by 7 bases and the J gene end by 3 bases; junction bases not matched to a gene: 6. The CDR3 is 15 amino acids. The CDR3 sequence: CASTRGTGGTDTQYF. The CDR3 DNA reads TGTGCCAGCACCCGCGGGACAGGGGGGACAGATACGCAGTATTTT.

The chain recombines TRBV7-2 with TRBJ1-1; maybe TRBD1 (6 bases). CDR3 length: 15 residues. Between the trimmed V and J ends, which lost 7 bases and 4 bases, there was a span of 19 bases. The germline CDR1 and CDR2 sequences are SGHTA and FQGNSA. CDR3: CASNSRSGVVTEAFF. CDR3 DNA sequence: TGTGCCAGCAACTCAAGGTCAGGGGTGGTCACTGAAGCTTTCTTT.

V is TRBV23-1 and J is TRBJ1-6, with 7 bases aligning to TRBD1. TRBV23-1 is designated an ORF whose function remains uncertain. The CDR3 is 15 amino acids. The ends lost 0 bases at V and 6 bases at J; junction bases unmatched: 2. The CDR3 region is CASSQSTGLNSPLHF. CDR3 bases: TGCGCCAGCAGTCAATCGACAGGGCTTAATTCACCCCTCCACTTT.

The chain couples TRBV5-5 to TRBJ2-7; 8 nucleotides align to TRBD1. The CDR3 covers 14 residues. J lost 0 bases, V lost 4 bases, and 3 bases had no gene match. The germline V gene has CDR1 SGHKS and CDR2 YYEKEE (reference sequence). DNA of the CDR3: TGTGCCAGCAGCCTAGGACAGGGCTCCTACGAGCAGTACTTC. Its translation: CASSLGQGSYEQYF.

This chain links TRBV6-5 with TRBJ2-7; 8 bases are shared with TRBD2. CDR3 length: 16 amino acids. V was pared by 0 bases and J by 0 bases, with 4 bases of the junction left unmatched. In germline, CDR1 is MNHEY, CDR2 SVGAGI. This chain's CDR3 is CASSYSSGGGSYEQYF. DNA of the CDR3: TGTGCCAGCAGTTACTCGTCGGGGGGGGGCTCCTACGAGCAGTACTTC.

This clone showed up just a few times. This chain joins TRBV7-2 and TRBJ2-2; maybe TRBD1 (5 bases). Germline V gene data show CDR1 as SGHTA and CDR2 as FQGNSA. The CDR3 runs to 14 residues. The V end lost 5 bases, the J end lost 5 bases, and 12 bases lay between the germline ends. CDR3 sequence reads: CASSLDTRTGELFF. The CDR3 DNA reads as TGTGCCAGCAGCCTGGACACTCGGACCGGGGAGCTGTTTTTT.